This T cell receptor beta chain was identified during a study of blood T cell dynamics during melanoma immunotherapy. The sample's time point: week 3, after first cycle of checkpoint inhibitor. This CDR3 comprises 16 residues. Germline CDR1 and CDR2: MNHEY and SMNVEV (reference sequence). With 5 bases removed from V and 0 bases from J, the gap between germline ends came to 15 bases. Profiling relied on immunoSEQ multiplex PCR, and the TCRdb table lists in-frame clones only, not all of them. The data contain approximately 28,000 clones, roughly 88% of them singletons. This chain uses TRBV27 with TRBJ2-3, with D possibly being TRBD1 (6 bases). The starting material was blood, obtained from a patient treated with checkpoint blockade. The clonotype comes from a human donor with melanoma. The CDR3 loop reads CASSPLDRTSTDTQYF. The CDR3 nucleotides are TGTGCCAGCAGTCCACTGGACAGAACTAGCACAGATACGCAGTATTTT.